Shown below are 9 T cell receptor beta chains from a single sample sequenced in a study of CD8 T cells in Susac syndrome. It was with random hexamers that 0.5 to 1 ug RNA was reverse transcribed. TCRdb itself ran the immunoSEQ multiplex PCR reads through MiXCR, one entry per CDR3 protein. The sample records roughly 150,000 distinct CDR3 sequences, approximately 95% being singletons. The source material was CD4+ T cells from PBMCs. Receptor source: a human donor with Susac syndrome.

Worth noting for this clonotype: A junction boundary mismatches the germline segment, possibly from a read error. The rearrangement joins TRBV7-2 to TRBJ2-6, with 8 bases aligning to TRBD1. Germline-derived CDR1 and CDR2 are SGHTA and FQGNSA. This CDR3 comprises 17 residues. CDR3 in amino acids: CASSVAGQGSGANVLTF. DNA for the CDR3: TGTGCCAGCAGCGTAGCCGGACAGGGCTCTGGGGCCAACGTCCTGACTTTC.

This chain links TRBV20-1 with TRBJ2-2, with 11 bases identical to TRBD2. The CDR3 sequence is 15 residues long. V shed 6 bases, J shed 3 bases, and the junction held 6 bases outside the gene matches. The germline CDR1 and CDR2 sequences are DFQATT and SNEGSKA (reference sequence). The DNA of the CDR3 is TGCAGTGCCAGGGGGACTAGCGGTTACACCGGGGAGCTGTTTTTT. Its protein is CSARGTSGYTGELFF.

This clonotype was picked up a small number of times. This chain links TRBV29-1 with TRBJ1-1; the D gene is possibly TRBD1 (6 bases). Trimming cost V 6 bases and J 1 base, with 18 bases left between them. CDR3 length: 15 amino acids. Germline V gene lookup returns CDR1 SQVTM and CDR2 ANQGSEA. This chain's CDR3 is CSVPVGGQPNTEAFF. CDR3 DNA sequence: TGCAGCGTACCGGTCGGCGGACAGCCGAACACTGAAGCTTTCTTT.

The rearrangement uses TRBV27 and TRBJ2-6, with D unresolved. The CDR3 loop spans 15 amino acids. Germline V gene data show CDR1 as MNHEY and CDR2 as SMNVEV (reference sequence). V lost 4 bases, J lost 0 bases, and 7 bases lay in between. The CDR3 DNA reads TGTGCCAGCAGTTCGTGGAGCTCTGGGGCCAACGTCCTGACTTTC. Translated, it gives CASSSWSSGANVLTF.

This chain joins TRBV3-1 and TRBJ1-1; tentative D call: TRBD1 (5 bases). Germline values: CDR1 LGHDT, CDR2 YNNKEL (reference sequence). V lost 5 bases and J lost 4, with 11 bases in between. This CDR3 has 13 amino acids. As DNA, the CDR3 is TGTGCCAGCAGCTCAGGGAGCGGCACTGAAGCTTTCTTT. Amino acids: CASSSGSGTEAFF. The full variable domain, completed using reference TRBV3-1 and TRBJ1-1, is DTAVSQTPKYLVTQMGNDKSIKCEQNLGHDTMYWYKQDSKKFLKIMFSYNNKELIINETVPNRFSPKSPDKAHLNLHINSLELGDSAVYFCASSSGSGTEAFFGQGTRLTVV.

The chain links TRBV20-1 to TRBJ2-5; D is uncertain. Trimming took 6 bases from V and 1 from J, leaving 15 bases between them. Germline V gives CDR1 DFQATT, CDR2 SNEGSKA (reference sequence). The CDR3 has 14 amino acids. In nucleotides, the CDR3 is TGCAGTGCCCTAAGGTCGGCAGTCCAAGAGACCCAGTACTTC. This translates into CSALRSAVQETQYF.

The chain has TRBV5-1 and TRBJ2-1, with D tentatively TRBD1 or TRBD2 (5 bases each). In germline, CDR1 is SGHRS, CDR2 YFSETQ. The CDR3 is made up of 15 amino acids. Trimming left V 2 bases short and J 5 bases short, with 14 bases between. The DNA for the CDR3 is TGCGCCAGCAGCTTATGGGGGACGCAAAACAATGAGCAGTTCTTC. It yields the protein CASSLWGTQNNEQFF.

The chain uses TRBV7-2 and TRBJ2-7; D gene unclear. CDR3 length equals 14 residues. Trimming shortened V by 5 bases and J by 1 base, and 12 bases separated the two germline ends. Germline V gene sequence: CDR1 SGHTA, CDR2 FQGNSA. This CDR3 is CASSAMGLSYEQYF. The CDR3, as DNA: TGTGCCAGCAGCGCCATGGGTCTTTCCTACGAGCAGTACTTC.

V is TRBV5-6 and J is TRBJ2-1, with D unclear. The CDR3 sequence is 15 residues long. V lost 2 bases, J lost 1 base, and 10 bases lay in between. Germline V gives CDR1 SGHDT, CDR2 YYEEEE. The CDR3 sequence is CASSFLAESYNEQFF. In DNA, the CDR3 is TGTGCCAGCAGCTTCCTGGCAGAATCCTACAATGAGCAGTTCTTC.